Shown below are 18 T cell receptor beta chains from a single sample sequenced in a study of T cells expressing NK-cell markers. From its re-call of the 5' RACE reads, TCRdb lists each CDR3 protein once, without DNA. This sample's clone table lists about 170,000 distinct CDR3 sequences. The sample taken for sequencing was blood T cells: a sorted CD56 or NKG2C T cell subset, CD4+ or CD8+ T cells, or bulk PBMC T cells (not recorded which). The receptor source for this set is a man aged 18-75 years in good health.

This chain connects TRBV4-1 to TRBJ2-2; TCRdb indicates TRBD2, and absent DNA this call remains unverified. There are 17 residues in the CDR3. Germline CDR1 MGHRA, CDR2 YSYEKL. Here the CDR3 reads CASSQWASGGSYGELFF.

The chain carries TRBV12-3 or TRBV12-4 and TRBJ2-2; TCRdb selects TRBD2, and the lack of DNA leaves this call unchecked. The CDR3 sequence is 15 residues long. CDR3: CASSLPSGGAGELFF.

The gene calls are TRBV29-1 and TRBJ2-3; the TRBD1 assignment by TCRdb is unverifiable without DNA. This CDR3 spans 17 amino acids. CDR1 is SQVTM, CDR2 ANQGSEA, per germline. Here the CDR3 reads CSVDNFRGADGTDTQYF.

The rearrangement links TRBV27 to TRBJ2-2; no DNA is available, so the TRBD1 call from TCRdb remains unchecked. The V gene's germline CDR1 is MNHEY and CDR2 SMNVEV (reference sequence). The CDR3 is 17 residues long. The CDR3 here is CASSPPGRGVNTGELFF.

The rearrangement links TRBV6-5 to TRBJ1-2; TCRdb returns TRBD1, unconfirmable since there is no DNA. CDR3 length equals 15 residues. Germline CDR1 MNHEY, CDR2 SVGAGI. The CDR3 is CASSLGTGWNYGYTF.

The gene calls are TRBV10-3 and TRBJ2-7. The CDR3 covers 12 residues. Germline V gene data show CDR1 as ENHRY and CDR2 as SYGVKD. This CDR3 reads CAISEPGNEQYF.

The chain couples TRBV29-1 to TRBJ2-1; TCRdb proposes TRBD2, but this gene call is untestable without DNA. This CDR3 has 17 amino acids. Germline assignment: CDR1 SQVTM and CDR2 ANQGSEA. This CDR3 reads CSVVGLAGGRSYNEQFF.

CDR3 in amino acids: CASSIGNTEAFF. The chain carries TRBV19 and TRBJ1-1. The CDR3 contains 12 residues. Germline values: CDR1 LNHDA, CDR2 SQIVND (reference sequence). Variable domain in full (rest from reference TRBV19 and TRBJ1-1): DGGITQSPKYLFRKEGQNVTLSCEQNLNHDAMYWYRQDPGQGLRLIYYSQIVNDFQKGDIAEGYSVSREKKESFPLTVTSAQKNPTAFYLCASSIGNTEAFFGQGTRLTVV.

The J gene is TRBJ2-2, the V gene TRBV24-1. Germline lookup yields CDR1 KGHDR and CDR2 SFDVKD. The CDR3 length is 16 residues. The CDR3 reads CATSDFKGVHTGELFF.

The chain has TRBV6-5 and TRBJ2-7; TCRdb's D call, TRBD1, is unchecked because there is no DNA. The germline V gene has CDR1 MNHEY and CDR2 SVGAGI. This CDR3 comprises 17 residues. The CDR3 protein is CASSYSSPTGGSYEQYF.

The chain joins TRBV6-1 to TRBJ2-4; TCRdb's assignment of TRBD2 cannot be checked, as there is no DNA. The CDR3 is made up of 15 amino acids. Germline-derived CDR1 and CDR2 are MNHNS and SASEGT. This CDR3 is CASSVTSGGPDIQYF.

The CDR3 region is CASSIDLWDTGGNEQFF. The rearrangement links TRBV19 to TRBJ2-1; TCRdb names TRBD1, which stays unverified in the absence of DNA. Germline assignment: CDR1 LNHDA and CDR2 SQIVND (reference sequence). The CDR3 runs 17 residues.

The chain combines TRBV9 with TRBJ2-7; TCRdb picks TRBD1, but there is no DNA to check that call. Germline-derived CDR1 and CDR2 are SGDLS and YYNGEE. CDR3 length equals 14 residues. The CDR3 spells CASSYGAAPGEQYF.

The rearrangement joins TRBV12-3 or TRBV12-4 to TRBJ2-3; the D call of TRBD2 rests on TCRdb alone, since no DNA is present to check it. The CDR3 consists of 20 residues. The CDR3 protein is CATSISYEEGLAGSTDTQYF.

This chain joins TRBV24-1 and TRBJ2-1; TCRdb's D gene call, TRBD1, goes unchecked for lack of DNA. The V gene's germline CDR1 is KGHDR and CDR2 SFDVKD. CDR3 length equals 13 residues. CDR3 sequence reads: CATSDGPGGEQFF.

This chain joins TRBV9 and TRBJ2-3; lacking DNA, the TRBD2 call made by TCRdb goes unchecked. The CDR3 is 16 amino acids. Looked up from germline, CDR1 is SGDLS and CDR2 is YYNGEE. This chain's CDR3 is CASSPLAGGHGDTQYF.

The V and J genes are TRBV11-2 and TRBJ2-5; TCRdb reports TRBD1, a call that lacks DNA to check it against. Germline V lookup: CDR1 SGHAT, CDR2 FQNNGV. The length of the CDR3 is 15 residues. CDR3: CASSKIADSQETQYF.

This chain connects TRBV19 to TRBJ1-1. CDR1 is LNHDA and CDR2 is SQIVND in the germline V gene (reference sequence). This CDR3 has 16 amino acids. The CDR3 protein is CASSIDPPPGNTEAFF.